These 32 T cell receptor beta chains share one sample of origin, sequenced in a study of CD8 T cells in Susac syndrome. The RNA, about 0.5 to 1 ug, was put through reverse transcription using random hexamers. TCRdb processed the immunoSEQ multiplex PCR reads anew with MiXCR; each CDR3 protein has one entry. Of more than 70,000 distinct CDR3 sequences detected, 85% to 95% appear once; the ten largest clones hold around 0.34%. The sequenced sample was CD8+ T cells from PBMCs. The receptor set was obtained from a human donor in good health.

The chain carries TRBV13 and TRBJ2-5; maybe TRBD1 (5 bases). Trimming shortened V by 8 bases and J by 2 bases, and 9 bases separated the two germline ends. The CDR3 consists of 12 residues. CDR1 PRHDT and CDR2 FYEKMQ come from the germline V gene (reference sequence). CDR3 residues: CASSQGQETQYF. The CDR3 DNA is TGTGCCAGCTCCCAGGGTCAAGAGACCCAGTACTTC.

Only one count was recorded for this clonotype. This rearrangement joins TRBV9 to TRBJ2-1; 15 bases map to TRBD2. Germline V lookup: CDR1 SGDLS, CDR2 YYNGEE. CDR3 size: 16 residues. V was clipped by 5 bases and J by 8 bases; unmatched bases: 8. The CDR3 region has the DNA TGTGCCAGCAGAGGACTAGCGGGGGGGCGAATCGATGAGCAGTTCTTC. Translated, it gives CASRGLAGGRIDEQFF.

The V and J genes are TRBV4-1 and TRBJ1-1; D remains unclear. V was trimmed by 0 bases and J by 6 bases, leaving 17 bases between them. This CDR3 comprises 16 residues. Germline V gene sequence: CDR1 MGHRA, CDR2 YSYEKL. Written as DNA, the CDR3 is TGCGCCAGCAGCCAAGACGTGGTCAGGAAATTTGCTGAAGCTTTCTTT. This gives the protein CASSQDVVRKFAEAFF.

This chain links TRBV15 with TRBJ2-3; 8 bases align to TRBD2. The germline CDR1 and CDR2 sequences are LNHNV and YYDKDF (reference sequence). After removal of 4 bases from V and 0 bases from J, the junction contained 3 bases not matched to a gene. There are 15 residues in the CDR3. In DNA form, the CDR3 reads TGTGCCACCAGCATATTAGCGGGGAGCACAGATACGCAGTATTTT. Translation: CATSILAGSTDTQYF.

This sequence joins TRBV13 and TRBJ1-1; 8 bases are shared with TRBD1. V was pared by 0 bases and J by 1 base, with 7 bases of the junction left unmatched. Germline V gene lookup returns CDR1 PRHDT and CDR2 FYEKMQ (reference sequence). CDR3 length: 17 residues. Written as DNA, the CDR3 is TGTGCCAGCAGCTTAGGCGGCCAGGGGGCGCAGAACACTGAAGCTTTCTTT. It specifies CASSLGGQGAQNTEAFF.

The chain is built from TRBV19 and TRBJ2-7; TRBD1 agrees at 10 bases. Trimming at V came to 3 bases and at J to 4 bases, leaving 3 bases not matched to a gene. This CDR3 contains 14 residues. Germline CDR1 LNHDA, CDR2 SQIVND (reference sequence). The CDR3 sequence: CASSMTGGEYEQYF. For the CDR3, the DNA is TGTGCCAGTAGTATGACAGGGGGCGAATACGAGCAGTACTTC.

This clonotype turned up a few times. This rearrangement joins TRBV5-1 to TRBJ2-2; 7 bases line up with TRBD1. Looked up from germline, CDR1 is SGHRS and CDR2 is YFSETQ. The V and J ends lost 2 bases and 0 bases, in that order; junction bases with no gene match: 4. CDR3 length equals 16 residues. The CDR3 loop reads CASSFDRVPNTGELFF. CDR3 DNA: TGCGCCAGCAGCTTTGACAGGGTTCCGAACACCGGGGAGCTGTTTTTT.

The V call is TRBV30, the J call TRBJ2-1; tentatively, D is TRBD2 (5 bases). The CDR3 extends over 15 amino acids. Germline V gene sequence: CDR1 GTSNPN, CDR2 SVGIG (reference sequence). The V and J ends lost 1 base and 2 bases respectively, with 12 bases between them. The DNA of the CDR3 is TGTGCCTGGAGTGAGATCCCGGAGGCCTACAATGAGCAGTTCTTC. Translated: CAWSEIPEAYNEQFF.

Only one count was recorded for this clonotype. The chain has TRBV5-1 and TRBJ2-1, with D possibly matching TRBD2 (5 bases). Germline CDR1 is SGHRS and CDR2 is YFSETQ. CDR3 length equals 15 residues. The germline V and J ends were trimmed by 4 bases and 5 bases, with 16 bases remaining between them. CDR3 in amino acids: CASSPTLGPNNEQFF. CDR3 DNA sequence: TGCGCCAGCAGCCCAACACTAGGACCGAACAATGAGCAGTTCTTC.

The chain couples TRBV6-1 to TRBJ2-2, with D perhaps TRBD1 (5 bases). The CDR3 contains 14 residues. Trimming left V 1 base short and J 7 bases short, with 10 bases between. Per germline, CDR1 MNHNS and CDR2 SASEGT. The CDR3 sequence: CASSEGGSSGELFF. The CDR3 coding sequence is TGTGCCAGCAGTGAAGGGGGCTCCAGCGGGGAGCTGTTTTTT.

Written as DNA, the CDR3 is TGTGCCAGCAGCGGAGGCGGACTCTTCTCCTACGAGCAGTACTTC. It specifies CASSGGGLFSYEQYF. The chain recombines TRBV7-9 with TRBJ2-7; tentative D call: TRBD2 (5 bases). V dropped 5 bases and J dropped 0 bases, with 14 bases sitting between them. The CDR3 is 15 amino acids. Germline V gene data show CDR1 as SEHNR and CDR2 as FQNEAQ (reference sequence).

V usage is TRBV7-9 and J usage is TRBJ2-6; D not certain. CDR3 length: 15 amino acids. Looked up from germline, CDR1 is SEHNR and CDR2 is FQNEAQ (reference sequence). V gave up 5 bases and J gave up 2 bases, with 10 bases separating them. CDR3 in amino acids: CASSLLRPGANVLTF. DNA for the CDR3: TGTGCCAGCAGCCTTCTACGGCCTGGGGCCAACGTCCTGACTTTC. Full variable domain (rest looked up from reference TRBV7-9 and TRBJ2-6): DTGVSQNPRHKITKRGQNVTFRCDPISEHNRLYWYRQTLGQGPEFLTYFQNEAQLEKSRLLSDRFSAERPKGSFSTLEIQRTEQGDSAMYLCASSLLRPGANVLTFGAGSRLTVL.

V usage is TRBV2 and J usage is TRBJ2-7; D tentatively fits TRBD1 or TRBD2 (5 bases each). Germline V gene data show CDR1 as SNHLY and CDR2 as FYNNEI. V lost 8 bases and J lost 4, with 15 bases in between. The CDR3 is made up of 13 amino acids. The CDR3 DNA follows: TGTGCCAGCGAACTTGGGACCCTTTACGAGCAGTACTTC. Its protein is CASELGTLYEQYF.

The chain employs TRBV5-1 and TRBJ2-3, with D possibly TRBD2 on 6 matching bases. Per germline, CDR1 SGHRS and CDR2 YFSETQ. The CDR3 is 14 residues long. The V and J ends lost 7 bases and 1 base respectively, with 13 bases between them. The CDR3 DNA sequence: TGCGCCAGCGCGGGAAGGTCTGGCACAGATACGCAGTATTTT. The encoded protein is CASAGRSGTDTQYF.

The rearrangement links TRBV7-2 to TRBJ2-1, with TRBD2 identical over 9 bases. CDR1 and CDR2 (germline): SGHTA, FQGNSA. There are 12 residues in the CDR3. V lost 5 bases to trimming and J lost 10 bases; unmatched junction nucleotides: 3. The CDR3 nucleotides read TGTGCCAGCAGCGCGGGGGGGCCGGAGCAGTTCTTC. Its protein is CASSAGGPEQFF.

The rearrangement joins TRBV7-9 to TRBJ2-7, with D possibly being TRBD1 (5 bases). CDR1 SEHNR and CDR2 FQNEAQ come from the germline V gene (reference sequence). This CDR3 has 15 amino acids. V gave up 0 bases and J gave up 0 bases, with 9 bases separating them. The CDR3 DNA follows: TGTGCCAGCAGCTTAGCTGGGGCCCCCTCCTACGAGCAGTACTTC. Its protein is CASSLAGAPSYEQYF.

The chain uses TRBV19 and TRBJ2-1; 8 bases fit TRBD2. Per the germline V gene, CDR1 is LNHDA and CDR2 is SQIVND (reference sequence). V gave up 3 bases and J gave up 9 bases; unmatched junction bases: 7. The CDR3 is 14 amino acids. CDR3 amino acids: CASSIAGGAGEQFF. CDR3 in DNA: TGTGCCAGTAGTATTGCCGGGGGGGCGGGTGAGCAGTTCTTC. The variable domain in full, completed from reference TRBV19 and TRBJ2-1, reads DGGITQSPKYLFRKEGQNVTLSCEQNLNHDAMYWYRQDPGQGLRLIYYSQIVNDFQKGDIAEGYSVSREKKESFPLTVTSAQKNPTAFYLCASSIAGGAGEQFFGPGTRLTVL.

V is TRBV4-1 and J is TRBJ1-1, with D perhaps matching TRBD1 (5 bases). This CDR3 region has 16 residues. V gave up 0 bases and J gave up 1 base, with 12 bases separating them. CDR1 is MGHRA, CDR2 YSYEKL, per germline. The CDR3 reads CASSQDLGRENTEAFF. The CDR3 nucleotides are TGCGCCAGCAGCCAAGATCTCGGCAGGGAGAACACTGAAGCTTTCTTT.

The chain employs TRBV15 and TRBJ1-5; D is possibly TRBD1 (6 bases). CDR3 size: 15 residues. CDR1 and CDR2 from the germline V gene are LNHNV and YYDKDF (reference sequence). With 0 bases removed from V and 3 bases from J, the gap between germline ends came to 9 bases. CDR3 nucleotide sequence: TGTGCCACCAGCAGAGACCAGGGGTACAATCAGCCCCAGCATTTT. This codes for CATSRDQGYNQPQHF.

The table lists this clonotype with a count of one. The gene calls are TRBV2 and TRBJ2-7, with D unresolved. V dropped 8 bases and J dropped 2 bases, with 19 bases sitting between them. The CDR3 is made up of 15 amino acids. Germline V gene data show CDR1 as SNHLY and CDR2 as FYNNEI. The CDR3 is CASGPTDIRTYEQYF. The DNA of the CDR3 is TGTGCCAGCGGACCTACAGATATTCGGACCTACGAGCAGTACTTC.

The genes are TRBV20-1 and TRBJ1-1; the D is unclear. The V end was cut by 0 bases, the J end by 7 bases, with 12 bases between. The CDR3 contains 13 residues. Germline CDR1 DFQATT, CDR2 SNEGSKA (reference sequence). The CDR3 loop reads CSARDLRGYEAFF. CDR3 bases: TGCAGTGCTAGAGATCTAAGAGGTTATGAAGCTTTCTTT.

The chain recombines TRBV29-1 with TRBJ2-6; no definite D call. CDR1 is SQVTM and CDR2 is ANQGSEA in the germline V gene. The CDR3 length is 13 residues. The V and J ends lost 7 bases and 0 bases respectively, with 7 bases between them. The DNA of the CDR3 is TGCAGCGCCCGGGTCTCTGGGGCCAACGTCCTGACTTTC. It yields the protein CSARVSGANVLTF.

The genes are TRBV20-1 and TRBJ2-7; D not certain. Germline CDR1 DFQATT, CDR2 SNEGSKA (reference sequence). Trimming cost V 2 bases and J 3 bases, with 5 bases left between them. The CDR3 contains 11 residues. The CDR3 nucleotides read TGCAGTGCTAGATTTCGCTACGAGCAGTACTTC. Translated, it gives CSARFRYEQYF.

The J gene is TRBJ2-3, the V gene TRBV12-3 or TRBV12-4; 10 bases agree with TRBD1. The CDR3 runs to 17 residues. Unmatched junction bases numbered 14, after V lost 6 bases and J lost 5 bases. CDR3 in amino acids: CASSLRPGQGSGDTQYF. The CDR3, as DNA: TGTGCCAGCAGCCTCCGGCCGGGACAGGGGAGCGGAGATACGCAGTATTTT.

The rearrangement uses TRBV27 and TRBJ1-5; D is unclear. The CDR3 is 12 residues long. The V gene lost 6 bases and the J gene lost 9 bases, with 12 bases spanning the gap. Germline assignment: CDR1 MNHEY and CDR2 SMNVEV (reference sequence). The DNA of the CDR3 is TGTGCCAGCAGGCCACGTGGCGGGCCCCAGCATTTT. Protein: CASRPRGGPQHF.

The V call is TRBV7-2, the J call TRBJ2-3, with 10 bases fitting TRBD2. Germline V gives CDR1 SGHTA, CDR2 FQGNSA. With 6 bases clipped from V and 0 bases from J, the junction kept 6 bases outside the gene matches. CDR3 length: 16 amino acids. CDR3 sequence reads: CASSVGTSASTDTQYF. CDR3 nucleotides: TGTGCCAGCAGTGTGGGGACTAGCGCTAGCACAGATACGCAGTATTTT.

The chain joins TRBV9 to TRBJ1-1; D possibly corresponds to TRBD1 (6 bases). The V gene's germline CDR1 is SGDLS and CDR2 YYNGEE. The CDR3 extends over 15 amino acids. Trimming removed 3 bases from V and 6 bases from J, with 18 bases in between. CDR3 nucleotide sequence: TGTGCCAGCAGCGCCGGGGGGCAGCCAGGCGCTGAAGCTTTCTTT. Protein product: CASSAGGQPGAEAFF.

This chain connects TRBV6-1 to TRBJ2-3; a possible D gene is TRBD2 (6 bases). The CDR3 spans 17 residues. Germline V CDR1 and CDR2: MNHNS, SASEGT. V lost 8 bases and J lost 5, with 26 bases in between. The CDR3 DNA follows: TGTGCCAGCGCGGAGTTGGAGGGAAGGGGCCTTGGAGATACGCAGTATTTT. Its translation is CASAELEGRGLGDTQYF.

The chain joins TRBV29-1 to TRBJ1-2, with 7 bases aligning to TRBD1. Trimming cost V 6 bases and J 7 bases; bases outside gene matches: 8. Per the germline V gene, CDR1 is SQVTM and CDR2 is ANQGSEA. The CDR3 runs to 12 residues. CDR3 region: CSVTGQSFGYTF. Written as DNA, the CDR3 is TGCAGCGTCACGGGACAGTCCTTTGGCTACACCTTC.

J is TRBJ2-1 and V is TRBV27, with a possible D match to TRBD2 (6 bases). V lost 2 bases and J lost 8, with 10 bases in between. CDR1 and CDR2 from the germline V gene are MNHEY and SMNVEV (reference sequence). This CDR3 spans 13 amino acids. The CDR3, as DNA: TGTGCCAGCAGTTTAAAGGGGAGGTATGAGCAGTTCTTC. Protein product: CASSLKGRYEQFF.

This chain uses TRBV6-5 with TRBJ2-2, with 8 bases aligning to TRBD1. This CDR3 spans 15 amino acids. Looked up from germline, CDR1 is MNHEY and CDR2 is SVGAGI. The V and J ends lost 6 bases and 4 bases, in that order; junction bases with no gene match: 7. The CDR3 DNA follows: TGTGCCAGCAGAATCGGACAGGGCTTCACCGGGGAGCTGTTTTTT. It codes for CASRIGQGFTGELFF.

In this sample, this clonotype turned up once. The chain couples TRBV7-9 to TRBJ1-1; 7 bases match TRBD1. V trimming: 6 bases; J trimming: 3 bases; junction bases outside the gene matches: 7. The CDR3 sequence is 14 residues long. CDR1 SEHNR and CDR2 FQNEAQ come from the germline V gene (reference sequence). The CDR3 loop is CASRTAGGDTEAFF. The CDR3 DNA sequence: TGTGCCAGCAGGACCGCAGGGGGGGACACTGAAGCTTTCTTT.